These T cell receptor beta chains were read from a single sample in a study of T cell repertoires in cytomegalovirus infection. TCRdb independently ran MiXCR on the reads; one entry per CDR3 protein. The sample has roughly 280,000 distinct CDR3 sequences; approximately 13% are singletons. What was sequenced was PBMCs. All receptors derive from a human donor in good health (CMV status not recorded). Some clones in this sample may be carry-over from other donors' samples. Each CDR3 is given with its conserved first and last residue. Each record gives: D gene, J gene, clone size, V gene, CDR3 protein, CDR3 DNA. A D gene is named only where the DNA matches it firmly. Size is omitted from some rows. Given values are once, few, many or a class for expanded clones.

d_call: -; j_call: TRBJ1-5; clone_size: many; v_call: TRBV6-6; cdr3_aa: CASSYPGGNQPQHF; cdr3_nt: TGTGCCAGCAGTTACCCGGGGGGCAATCAGCCCCAGCATTTT
d_call: TRBD2; j_call: TRBJ2-7; clone_size: few; v_call: TRBV19; cdr3_aa: CASSIGGSEVQYF; cdr3_nt: TGTGCCAGTAGTATAGGCGGGAGCGAGGTGCAGTACTTC
d_call: -; j_call: TRBJ1-1; clone_size: few; v_call: TRBV27; cdr3_aa: CASSLFAGSAEAFF; cdr3_nt: TGTGCCAGCAGTTTATTTGCAGGGTCCGCTGAAGCTTTCTTT
d_call: -; j_call: TRBJ1-1; clone_size: many; v_call: TRBV7-3; cdr3_aa: CASSPGGGRTEAFF; cdr3_nt: TGTGCCAGCAGCCCTGGAGGAGGGAGAACTGAAGCTTTCTTT
d_call: -; j_call: TRBJ1-4; clone_size: many; v_call: TRBV28; cdr3_aa: CASSLRGGEERLFF; cdr3_nt: TGTGCCAGCAGTTTGCGGGGGGGGGAGGAAAGACTGTTTTTT
d_call: -; j_call: TRBJ1-6; clone_size: many; v_call: TRBV5-1; cdr3_aa: CASSLEGHINSPLHF; cdr3_nt: TGCGCCAGCAGCTTGGAAGGACACATTAATTCACCCCTCCACTTT
d_call: TRBD2; j_call: TRBJ2-1; clone_size: few; v_call: TRBV12-3/TRBV12-4; cdr3_aa: CASLGGGPGDEQFF; cdr3_nt: TGTGCCAGCCTCGGGGGGGGTCCCGGGGATGAGCAGTTCTTC
d_call: -; j_call: TRBJ1-6; clone_size: few; v_call: TRBV2; cdr3_aa: CASSEARADHSPLHF; cdr3_nt: TGTGCCAGCAGTGAAGCGAGGGCAGATCATTCACCCCTCCACTTT
d_call: -; j_call: TRBJ2-1; clone_size: few; v_call: TRBV5-1; cdr3_aa: CASSWGDNFSF; cdr3_nt: TGCGCCAGCAGCTGGGGAGACAATTTTTCCTTC
d_call: TRBD2; j_call: TRBJ2-3; clone_size: few; v_call: TRBV20-1; cdr3_aa: CSAREGGGGTDTQYF; cdr3_nt: TGCAGTGCTAGGGAGGGCGGGGGTGGCACAGATACGCAGTATTTT
d_call: TRBD2; j_call: TRBJ2-7; clone_size: -; v_call: TRBV20-1; cdr3_aa: CSASPLRTSGRAGYEQYF; cdr3_nt: TGCAGTGCTAGCCCCCTGCGGACTAGCGGGAGGGCCGGTTACGAGCAGTACTTC
d_call: TRBD1; j_call: TRBJ1-2; clone_size: many; v_call: TRBV2; cdr3_aa: CASSADREYGYTF; cdr3_nt: TGTGCCAGCAGCGCGGACAGGGAGTATGGCTACACCTTC
d_call: TRBD1; j_call: TRBJ1-6; clone_size: -; v_call: TRBV5-3; cdr3_aa: CASSLGRDSDSPLHF; cdr3_nt: TGTGCCAGCAGCTTGGGACGGGACAGTGATTCACCCCTCCACTTT
d_call: -; j_call: TRBJ1-1; clone_size: medium-sized; v_call: TRBV7-2; cdr3_aa: CASSLDPGTEAFF; cdr3_nt: TGTGCCAGCAGCTTAGATCCTGGCACTGAAGCTTTCTTT
d_call: -; j_call: TRBJ2-3; clone_size: many; v_call: TRBV7-2; cdr3_aa: CASSLFGTDTQYF; cdr3_nt: TGTGCCAGCAGCTTATTTGGGACAGATACGCAGTATTTT
d_call: TRBD1; j_call: TRBJ2-5; clone_size: many; v_call: TRBV20-1; cdr3_aa: CSADSDRAYETQYF; cdr3_nt: TGCAGTGCTGACTCGGACAGGGCTTACGAGACCCAGTACTTC
d_call: TRBD2; j_call: TRBJ2-7; clone_size: many; v_call: TRBV28; cdr3_aa: CASSSGLADYSYEQYF; cdr3_nt: TGTGCCAGCAGTTCGGGACTAGCGGACTACTCCTACGAGCAGTACTTC
d_call: TRBD1; j_call: TRBJ2-5; clone_size: -; v_call: TRBV20-1; cdr3_aa: CSARGPGQGETQYF; cdr3_nt: TGCAGTGCTAGAGGACCGGGACAGGGCGAGACCCAGTACTTC
d_call: TRBD2; j_call: TRBJ2-3; clone_size: many; v_call: TRBV7-2; cdr3_aa: CASSPIFGEGRTDTQYF; cdr3_nt: TGTGCCAGCAGCCCAATTTTTGGGGAGGGCCGGACAGATACGCAGTATTTT
d_call: -; j_call: TRBJ2-1; clone_size: many; v_call: TRBV7-2; cdr3_aa: CASSWAIPVGEQFF; cdr3_nt: TGTGCCAGCAGCTGGGCCATACCAGTCGGTGAGCAGTTCTTC
d_call: -; j_call: TRBJ2-6; clone_size: -; v_call: TRBV15; cdr3_aa: CATSRSGANVLTF; cdr3_nt: TGTGCCACCAGCAGGTCTGGGGCCAACGTCCTGACTTTC
d_call: -; j_call: TRBJ1-1; clone_size: -; v_call: TRBV7-2; cdr3_aa: CASSLVRTYEAFF; cdr3_nt: TGTGCCAGCAGCTTAGTACGGACCTATGAAGCTTTCTTT
d_call: -; j_call: TRBJ1-1; clone_size: -; v_call: TRBV4-1; cdr3_aa: CASSQEGVLTEAFF; cdr3_nt: TGCGCCAGCAGCCAAGAGGGGGTGTTGACTGAAGCTTTCTTT
d_call: -; j_call: TRBJ1-3; clone_size: few; v_call: TRBV9; cdr3_aa: CASSVDFSGNTIYF; cdr3_nt: TGTGCCAGCAGCGTAGACTTCTCTGGAAACACCATATATTTT
d_call: TRBD1; j_call: TRBJ1-5; clone_size: many; v_call: TRBV10-3; cdr3_aa: CATGPQGANQPQHF; cdr3_nt: TGTGCCACGGGGCCCCAGGGGGCGAATCAGCCCCAGCATTTT
d_call: TRBD1; j_call: TRBJ1-5; clone_size: -; v_call: TRBV20-1; cdr3_aa: CSARMRDSNQPQHF; cdr3_nt: TGCAGTGCTAGGATGAGGGACAGTAATCAGCCCCAGCATTTT
d_call: -; j_call: TRBJ1-1; clone_size: few; v_call: TRBV2; cdr3_aa: CASTETHTEAFF; cdr3_nt: TGTGCCAGCACCGAGACCCACACTGAAGCTTTCTTT
d_call: -; j_call: TRBJ1-1; clone_size: few; v_call: TRBV14; cdr3_aa: CASSQRGWSTEAFF; cdr3_nt: TGTGCCAGCAGCCAACGGGGGTGGTCGACTGAAGCTTTCTTT
d_call: -; j_call: TRBJ1-3; clone_size: many; v_call: TRBV28; cdr3_aa: CASSLVFSGNTIYF; cdr3_nt: TGTGCCAGCAGTTTAGTGTTCTCTGGAAACACCATATATTTT
d_call: TRBD1; j_call: TRBJ1-2; clone_size: few; v_call: TRBV28; cdr3_aa: CASRSDRGVGYGYTF; cdr3_nt: TGTGCCAGCAGATCCGACAGGGGGGTGGGCTATGGCTACACCTTT
d_call: TRBD2; j_call: TRBJ2-7; clone_size: few; v_call: TRBV6-1; cdr3_aa: CASGLMGLAGYEQYF; cdr3_nt: TGTGCCAGCGGGCTTATGGGACTAGCGGGATACGAGCAGTACTTC
d_call: TRBD2; j_call: TRBJ2-1; clone_size: many; v_call: TRBV7-9; cdr3_aa: CASRVAGGHNNEQFF; cdr3_nt: TGTGCCAGCAGGGTAGCGGGAGGGCACAACAATGAGCAGTTCTTC
d_call: -; j_call: TRBJ1-2; clone_size: -; v_call: TRBV29-1; cdr3_aa: CSALGANYGYTF; cdr3_nt: TGCAGTGCCCTGGGAGCTAACTATGGCTACACCTTC
d_call: -; j_call: TRBJ1-5; clone_size: -; v_call: TRBV10-3; cdr3_aa: CAISESTANQPQHF; cdr3_nt: TGTGCCATCAGTGAGTCGACGGCCAATCAGCCCCAGCATTTT
d_call: TRBD1; j_call: TRBJ2-7; clone_size: -; v_call: TRBV20-1; cdr3_aa: CSARDRGVYEQYF; cdr3_nt: TGCAGTGCTAGGGACAGGGGGGTCTACGAGCAGTACTTC
d_call: TRBD1; j_call: TRBJ2-7; clone_size: -; v_call: TRBV20-1; cdr3_aa: CSASQDRGPYEQYF; cdr3_nt: TGCAGTGCTAGTCAGGACAGGGGTCCCTACGAGCAGTACTTC
d_call: -; j_call: TRBJ1-1; clone_size: few; v_call: TRBV10-2; cdr3_aa: CASSLPRESTEAFF; cdr3_nt: TGCGCCAGCAGTTTACCAAGGGAGTCCACTGAAGCTTTCTTT
d_call: -; j_call: TRBJ2-7; clone_size: -; v_call: TRBV5-1; cdr3_aa: CASSLAGLRSSYEQYF; cdr3_nt: TGCGCCAGCAGCTTGGCAGGGCTGAGGAGCTCCTACGAGCAGTACTTC
d_call: -; j_call: TRBJ2-1; clone_size: -; v_call: TRBV5-8; cdr3_aa: CASSTGTRSYNEQFF; cdr3_nt: TGTGCCAGCAGCACCGGGACTCGCTCCTACAATGAGCAGTTCTTC
d_call: -; j_call: TRBJ2-1; clone_size: -; v_call: TRBV5-4; cdr3_aa: CASSLVGGGEQFF; cdr3_nt: TGTGCCAGCAGCTTGGTTGGGGGAGGAGAGCAGTTCTTC
d_call: -; j_call: TRBJ2-1; clone_size: -; v_call: TRBV5-5; cdr3_aa: CASSWVGSYNEQFF; cdr3_nt: TGTGCCAGCAGCTGGGTCGGCTCCTACAATGAGCAGTTCTTC
d_call: TRBD1; j_call: TRBJ2-7; clone_size: many; v_call: TRBV4-3; cdr3_aa: CASSQDSGDSRAEQYF; cdr3_nt: TGCGCCAGCAGCCAAGATAGTGGGGACAGCCGGGCCGAGCAGTACTTC
d_call: -; j_call: TRBJ2-3; clone_size: -; v_call: TRBV24-1; cdr3_aa: CATSDGSTDTQYF; cdr3_nt: TGTGCCACCAGTGACGGGAGCACAGATACGCAGTATTTT
d_call: -; j_call: TRBJ1-5; clone_size: many; v_call: TRBV28; cdr3_aa: CASSLVPTYNQPQHF; cdr3_nt: TGTGCCAGCAGTTTAGTCCCCACGTACAATCAGCCCCAGCATTTT
d_call: -; j_call: TRBJ2-5; clone_size: few; v_call: TRBV27; cdr3_aa: CASSGMGPVLGTQYF; cdr3_nt: TGTGCCAGCAGTGGAATGGGGCCCGTTCTAGGGACCCAGTACTTC
d_call: TRBD1; j_call: TRBJ2-7; clone_size: many; v_call: TRBV7-4; cdr3_aa: CASIPCDRDREDEQYF; cdr3_nt: TGTGCCAGCATCCCCTGCGATCGGGACAGGGAGGACGAGCAGTACTTC
d_call: -; j_call: TRBJ1-5; clone_size: few; v_call: TRBV6-6; cdr3_aa: CASSFPGTGEQPQHF; cdr3_nt: TGTGCCAGCAGCTTCCCCGGGACCGGGGAACAGCCCCAGCATTTT
d_call: TRBD2; j_call: TRBJ2-7; clone_size: -; v_call: TRBV5-8; cdr3_aa: CASSLAGGPAYEQYF; cdr3_nt: TGTGCCAGCAGCTTAGCGGGAGGGCCAGCCTACGAGCAGTACTTC
d_call: -; j_call: TRBJ2-2; clone_size: -; v_call: TRBV29-1; cdr3_aa: CSVVGTGELFF; cdr3_nt: TGCAGCGTTGTAGGCACCGGGGAGCTGTTTTTT
d_call: -; j_call: TRBJ2-7; clone_size: few; v_call: TRBV12-5; cdr3_aa: CASGFGANLADYEQYF; cdr3_nt: TGTGCTAGTGGTTTTGGGGCAAACCTTGCGGACTACGAGCAGTACTTC